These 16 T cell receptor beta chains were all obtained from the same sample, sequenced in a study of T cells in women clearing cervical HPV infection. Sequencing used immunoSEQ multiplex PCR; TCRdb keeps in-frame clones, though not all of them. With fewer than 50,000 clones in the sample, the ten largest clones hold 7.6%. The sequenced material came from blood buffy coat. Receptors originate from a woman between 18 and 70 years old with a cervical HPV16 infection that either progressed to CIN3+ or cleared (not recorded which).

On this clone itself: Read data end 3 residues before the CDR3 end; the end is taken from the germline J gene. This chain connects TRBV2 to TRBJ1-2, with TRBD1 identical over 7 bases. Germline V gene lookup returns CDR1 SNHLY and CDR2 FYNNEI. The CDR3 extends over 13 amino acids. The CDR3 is CASSDSGTAGYTF. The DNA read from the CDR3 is TGTGCCAGCAGTGACTCCGGGACAGCAGGC. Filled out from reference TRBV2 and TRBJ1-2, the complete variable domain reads EPEVTQTPSHQVTQMGQEVILRCVPISNHLYFYWYRQILGQKVEFLVSFYNNEISEKSEIFDDQFSVERPDGSNFTLKIRSTKLEDSAMYFCASSDSGTAGYTFGSGTRLTVV.

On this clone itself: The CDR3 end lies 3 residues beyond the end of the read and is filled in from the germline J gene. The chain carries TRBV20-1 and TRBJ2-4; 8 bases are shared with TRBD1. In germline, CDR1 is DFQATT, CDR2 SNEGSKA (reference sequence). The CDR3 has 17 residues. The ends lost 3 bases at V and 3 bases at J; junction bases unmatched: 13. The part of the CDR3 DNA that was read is TGCAGTGCTAGTCCAGGACAGGGTAAAGGAGGCAAAAACATT. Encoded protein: CSASPGQGKGGKNI. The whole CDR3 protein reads CSASPGQGKGGKNIQYF.

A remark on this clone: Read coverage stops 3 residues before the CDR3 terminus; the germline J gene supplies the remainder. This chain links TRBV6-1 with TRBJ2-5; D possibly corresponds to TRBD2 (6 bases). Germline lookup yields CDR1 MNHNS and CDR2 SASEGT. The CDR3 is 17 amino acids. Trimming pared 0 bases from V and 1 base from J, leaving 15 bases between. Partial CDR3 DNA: TGTGCCAGCAGTGAAGCGCTTCGAGGAGGGGTCCAAGAGACC. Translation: CASSEALRGGVQET. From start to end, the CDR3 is CASSEALRGGVQETQYF.

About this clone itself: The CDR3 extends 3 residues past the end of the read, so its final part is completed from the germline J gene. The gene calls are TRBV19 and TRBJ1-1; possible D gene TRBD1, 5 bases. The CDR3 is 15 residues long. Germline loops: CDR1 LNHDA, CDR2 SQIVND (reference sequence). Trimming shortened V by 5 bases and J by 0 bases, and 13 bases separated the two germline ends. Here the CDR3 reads CASSPEGRVNTEAFF. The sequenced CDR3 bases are TGTGCCAGTAGTCCCGAGGGCAGGGTGAACACTGAA.

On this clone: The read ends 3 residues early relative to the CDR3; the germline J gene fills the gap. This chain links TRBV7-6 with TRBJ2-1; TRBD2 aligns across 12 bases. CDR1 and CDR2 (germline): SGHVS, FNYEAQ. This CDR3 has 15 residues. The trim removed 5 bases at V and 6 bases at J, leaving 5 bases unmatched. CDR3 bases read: TGTGCCAGCAGCCCCCAGACTAGCGGGAGCAATGAG. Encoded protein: CASSPQTSGSNE. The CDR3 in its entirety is CASSPQTSGSNEQFF.

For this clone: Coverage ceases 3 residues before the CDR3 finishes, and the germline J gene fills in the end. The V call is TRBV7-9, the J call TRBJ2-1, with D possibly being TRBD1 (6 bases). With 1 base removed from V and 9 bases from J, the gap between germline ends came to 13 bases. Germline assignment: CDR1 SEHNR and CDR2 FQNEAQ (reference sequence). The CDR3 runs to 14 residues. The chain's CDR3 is CASSLDLADSEQFF. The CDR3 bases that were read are TGTGCCAGCAGCTTAGATCTTGCGGACAGTGAG.

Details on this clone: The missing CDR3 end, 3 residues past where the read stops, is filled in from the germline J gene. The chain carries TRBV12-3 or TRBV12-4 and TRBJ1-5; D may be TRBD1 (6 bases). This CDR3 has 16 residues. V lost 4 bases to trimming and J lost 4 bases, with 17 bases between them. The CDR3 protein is CASSSPRQGLNQPQHF. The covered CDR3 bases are TGTGCCAGCAGTTCCCCCCGGCAGGGGTTAAATCAGCCC.

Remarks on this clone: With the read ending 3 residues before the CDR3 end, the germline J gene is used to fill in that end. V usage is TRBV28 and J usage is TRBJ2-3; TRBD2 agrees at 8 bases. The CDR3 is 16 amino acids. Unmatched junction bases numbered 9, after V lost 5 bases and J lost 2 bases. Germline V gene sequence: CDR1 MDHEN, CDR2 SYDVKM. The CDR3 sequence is CASSGLAGPSTDTQYF. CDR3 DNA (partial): TGTGCCAGCAGTGGATTAGCGGGACCCTCCACAGATACG. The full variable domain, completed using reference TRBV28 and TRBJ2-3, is DVKVTQSSRYLVKRTGEKVFLECVQDMDHENMFWYRQDPGLGLRLIYFSYDVKMKEKGDIPEGYSVSREKKERFSLILESASTNQTSMYLCASSGLAGPSTDTQYFGPGTRLTVL.

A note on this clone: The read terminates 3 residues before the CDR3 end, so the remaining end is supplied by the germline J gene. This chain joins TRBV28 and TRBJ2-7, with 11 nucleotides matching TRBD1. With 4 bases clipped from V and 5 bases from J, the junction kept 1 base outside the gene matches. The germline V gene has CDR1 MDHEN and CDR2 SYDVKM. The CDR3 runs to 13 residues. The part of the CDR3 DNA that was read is TGTGCCAGCAGTTGGGACAGGGGGAACGAG. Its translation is CASSWDRGNE. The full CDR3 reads CASSWDRGNEQYF.

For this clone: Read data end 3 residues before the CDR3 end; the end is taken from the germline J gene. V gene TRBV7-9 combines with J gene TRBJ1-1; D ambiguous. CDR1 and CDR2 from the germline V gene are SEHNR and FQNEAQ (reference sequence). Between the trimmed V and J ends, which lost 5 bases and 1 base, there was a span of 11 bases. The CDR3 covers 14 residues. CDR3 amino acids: CASSTESKNTEAFF. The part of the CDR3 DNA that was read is TGTGCCAGCAGCACAGAGTCGAAGAACACTGAA.

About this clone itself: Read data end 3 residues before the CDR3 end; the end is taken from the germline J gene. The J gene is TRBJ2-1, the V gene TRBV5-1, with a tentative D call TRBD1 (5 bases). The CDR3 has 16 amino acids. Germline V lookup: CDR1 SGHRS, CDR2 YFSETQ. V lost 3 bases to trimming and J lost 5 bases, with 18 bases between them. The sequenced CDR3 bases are TGCGCCAGCAGCTGGAGCCCAGGGAAAAGGAACAATGAG. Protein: CASSWSPGKRNNE. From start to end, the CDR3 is CASSWSPGKRNNEQFF.

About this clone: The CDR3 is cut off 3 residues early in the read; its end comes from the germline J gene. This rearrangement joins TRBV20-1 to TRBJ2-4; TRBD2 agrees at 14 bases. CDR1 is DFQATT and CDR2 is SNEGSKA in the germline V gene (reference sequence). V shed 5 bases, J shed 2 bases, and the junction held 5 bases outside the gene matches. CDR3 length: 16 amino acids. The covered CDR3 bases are TGCAGTGCTCCGGGACTAGCGGGGGTATCCAAAAACATT. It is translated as CSAPGLAGVSKNI. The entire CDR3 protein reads CSAPGLAGVSKNIQYF.

CDR3 bases read: TGTGCCAGCAGCGCCGCCCCAGGGGAGGGCTATGGC. Its protein product is CASSAAPGEGYG. The full-length CDR3 reads as CASSAAPGEGYGYTF. The chain carries TRBV9 and TRBJ1-2; tentatively, D is TRBD1 (6 bases). The sequence runs out 3 residues before the end of the CDR3; the remainder is reconstructed from the germline J gene. With 3 bases removed from V and 4 bases from J, the gap between germline ends came to 16 bases. Germline V CDR1 and CDR2: SGDLS, YYNGEE. CDR3 length: 15 residues.

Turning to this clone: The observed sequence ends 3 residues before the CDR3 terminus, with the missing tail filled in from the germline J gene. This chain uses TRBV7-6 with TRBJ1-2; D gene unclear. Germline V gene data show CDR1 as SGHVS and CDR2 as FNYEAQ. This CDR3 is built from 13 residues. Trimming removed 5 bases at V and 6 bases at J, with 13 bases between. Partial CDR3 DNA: TGTGCCAGCAGCGAGAGGACTGGGGATGGC. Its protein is CASSERTGDG. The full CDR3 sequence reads CASSERTGDGYTF.

Partial CDR3 DNA: TGCGCCAGCCAATCAGGGTTCGGCCTGAACACTGAA. Translating gives CASQSGFGLNTE. The CDR3 in its entirety is CASQSGFGLNTEAFF. The chain links TRBV4-1 to TRBJ1-1, with a weak D call TRBD1 (5 bases). Read coverage stops 3 residues before the CDR3 terminus; the germline J gene supplies the remainder. This CDR3 is 15 amino acids long. Germline CDR1 reads MGHRA; CDR2 reads YSYEKL. V gave up 8 bases and J gave up 0 bases, with 16 bases separating them.

Incomplete CDR3 DNA: TGCGCCACCAGGGGGCGGCCCGAGGTCATGAACACTGAA. The encoded protein is CATRGRPEVMNTE. The whole CDR3 reads CATRGRPEVMNTEAFF. This chain links TRBV5-1 with TRBJ1-1; 8 positions agree with TRBD1. The read falls 3 residues short of the CDR3 end, and the missing part is taken from the germline J gene. After removal of 9 bases from V and 0 bases from J, the junction contained 13 bases not matched to a gene. This CDR3 has 16 amino acids. Germline-derived CDR1 and CDR2 are SGHRS and YFSETQ. The whole variable domain, filled in from reference TRBV5-1 and TRBJ1-1, reads KAGVTQTPRYLIKTRGQQVTLSCSPISGHRSVSWYQQTPGQGLQFLFEYFSETQRNKGNFPGRFSGRQFSNSRSEMNVSTLELGDSALYLCATRGRPEVMNTEAFFGQGTRLTVV.